This T cell receptor beta chain was obtained from a study of blood T cell repertoires in COVID-19. Whole-study context: From T cells, B-cell-depleted T cells, or PBMCs came the material, which was cDNA or gDNA.

V was pared by 8 bases and J by 4 bases, with 7 bases between. Germline V gene sequence: CDR1 WNHNN, CDR2 SYGVQD (reference sequence). The CDR3 contains 11 residues. Original data processing: Researchers report that nucleated cell counts were estimated from reference gene primer amplification. Profiling relied on immunoSEQ multiplex PCR, and the TCRdb table lists in-frame clones only, not all of them. V and J calls and clone size come straight from that table; D and trimming were deduced from the DNA. The data hold about 80,000 clones, with 83% observed a single time. This chain connects TRBV10-1 to TRBJ2-3; unclear D gene. This sequence was found in an elderly man with active or convalescent COVID-19. The sequenced sample was peripheral blood. The DNA of the CDR3 is TGCGCCAGCGAGCAAGCAGATACGCAGTATTTT. This codes for CASEQADTQYF.